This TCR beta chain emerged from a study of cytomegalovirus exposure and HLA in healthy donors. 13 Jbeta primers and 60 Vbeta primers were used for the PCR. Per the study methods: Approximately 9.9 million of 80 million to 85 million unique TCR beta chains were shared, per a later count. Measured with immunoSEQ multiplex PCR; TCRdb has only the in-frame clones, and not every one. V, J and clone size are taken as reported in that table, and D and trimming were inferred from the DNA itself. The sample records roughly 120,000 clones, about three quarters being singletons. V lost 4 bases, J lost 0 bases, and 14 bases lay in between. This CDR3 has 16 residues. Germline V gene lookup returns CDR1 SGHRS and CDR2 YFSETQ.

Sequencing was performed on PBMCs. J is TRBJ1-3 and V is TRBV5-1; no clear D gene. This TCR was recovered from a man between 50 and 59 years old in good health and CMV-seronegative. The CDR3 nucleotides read TGCGCCAGCAGCCCGCTAGGAGAACTCTCTGGAAACACCATATATTTT. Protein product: CASSPLGELSGNTIYF. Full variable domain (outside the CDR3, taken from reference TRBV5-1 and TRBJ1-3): KAGVTQTPRYLIKTRGQQVTLSCSPISGHRSVSWYQQTPGQGLQFLFEYFSETQRNKGNFPGRFSGRQFSNSRSEMNVSTLELGDSALYLCASSPLGELSGNTIYFGEGSWLTVV.